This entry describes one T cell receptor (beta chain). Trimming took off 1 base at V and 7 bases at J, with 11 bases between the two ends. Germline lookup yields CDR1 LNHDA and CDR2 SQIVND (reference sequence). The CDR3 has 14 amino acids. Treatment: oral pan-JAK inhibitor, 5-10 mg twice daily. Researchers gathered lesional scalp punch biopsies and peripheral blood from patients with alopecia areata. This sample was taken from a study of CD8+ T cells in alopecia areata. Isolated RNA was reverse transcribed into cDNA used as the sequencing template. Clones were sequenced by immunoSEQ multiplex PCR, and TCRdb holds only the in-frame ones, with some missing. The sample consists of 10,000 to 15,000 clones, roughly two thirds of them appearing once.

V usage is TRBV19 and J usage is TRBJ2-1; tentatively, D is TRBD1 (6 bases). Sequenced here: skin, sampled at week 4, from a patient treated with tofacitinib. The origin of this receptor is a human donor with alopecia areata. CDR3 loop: CASSIVRGLNEQFF. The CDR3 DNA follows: TGTGCCAGTAGTATAGTAAGGGGGTTGAATGAGCAGTTCTTC.